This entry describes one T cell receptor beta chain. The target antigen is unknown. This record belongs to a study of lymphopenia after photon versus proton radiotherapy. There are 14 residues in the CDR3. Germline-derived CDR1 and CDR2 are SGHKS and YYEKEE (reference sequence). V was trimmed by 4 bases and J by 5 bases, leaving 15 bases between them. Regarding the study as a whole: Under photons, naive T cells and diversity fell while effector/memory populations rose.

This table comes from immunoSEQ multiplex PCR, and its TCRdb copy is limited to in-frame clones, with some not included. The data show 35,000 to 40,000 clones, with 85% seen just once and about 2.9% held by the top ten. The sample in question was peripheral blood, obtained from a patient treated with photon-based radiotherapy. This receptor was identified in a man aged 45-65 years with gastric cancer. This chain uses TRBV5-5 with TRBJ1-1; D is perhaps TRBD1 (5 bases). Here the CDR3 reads CASSRGPVETEAFF. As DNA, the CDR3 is TGTGCCAGCAGCCGGGGCCCCGTGGAGACTGAAGCTTTCTTT.